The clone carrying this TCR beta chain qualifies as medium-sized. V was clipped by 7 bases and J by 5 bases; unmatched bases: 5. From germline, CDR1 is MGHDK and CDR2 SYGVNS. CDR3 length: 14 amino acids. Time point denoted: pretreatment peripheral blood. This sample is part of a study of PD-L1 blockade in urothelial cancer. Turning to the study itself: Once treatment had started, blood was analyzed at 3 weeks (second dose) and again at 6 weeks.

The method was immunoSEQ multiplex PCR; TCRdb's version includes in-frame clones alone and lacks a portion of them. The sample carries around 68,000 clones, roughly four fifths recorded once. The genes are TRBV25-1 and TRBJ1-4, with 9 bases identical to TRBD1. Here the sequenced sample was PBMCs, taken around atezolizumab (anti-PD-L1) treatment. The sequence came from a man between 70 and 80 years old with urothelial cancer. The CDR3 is CASTLTGGNEKLFF. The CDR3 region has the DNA TGTGCCAGCACCTTGACAGGGGGGAATGAAAAACTGTTTTTT.